This paragraph covers one TCR beta chain sequence. Here immunoSEQ multiplex PCR was the method, and the copy in TCRdb shows in-frame clones only, minus some. The sample includes around 62,000 clones, around nine tenths of them seen just once. Germline assignment: CDR1 SGHVS and CDR2 FNYEAQ. V shed 3 bases and J shed 2 bases, with 16 bases lying between them. CDR3 length equals 16 residues. This sample was taken from a study of blood T cell repertoires in COVID-19. About the study: The United States, Italy and Spain were the sources of the acute and convalescent COVID-19 samples.

Sequenced sample: peripheral blood. This sequence joins TRBV7-6 and TRBJ2-5; weak D call: TRBD2 (5 bases). The receptor was isolated from a human donor in a cohort sampled during active COVID-19. The CDR3: CASSLDGTRLQETQYF. CDR3 sequence (DNA): TGTGCCAGCAGCTTGGACGGCACTAGACTACAAGAGACCCAGTACTTC.